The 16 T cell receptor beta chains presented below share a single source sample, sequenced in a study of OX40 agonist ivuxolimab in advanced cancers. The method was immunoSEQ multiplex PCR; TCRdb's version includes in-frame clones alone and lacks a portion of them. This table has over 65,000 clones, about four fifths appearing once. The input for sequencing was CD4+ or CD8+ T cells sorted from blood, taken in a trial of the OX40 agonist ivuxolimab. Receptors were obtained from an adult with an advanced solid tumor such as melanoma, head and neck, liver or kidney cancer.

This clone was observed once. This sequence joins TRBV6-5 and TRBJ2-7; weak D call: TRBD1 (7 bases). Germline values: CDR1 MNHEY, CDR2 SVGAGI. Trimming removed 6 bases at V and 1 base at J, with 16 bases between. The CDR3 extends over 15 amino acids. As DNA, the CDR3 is TGTGCCAGCAGCTTTCTAGCAGGGGGGTCCTACGAGCAGTACGTC. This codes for CASSFLAGGSYEQYV.

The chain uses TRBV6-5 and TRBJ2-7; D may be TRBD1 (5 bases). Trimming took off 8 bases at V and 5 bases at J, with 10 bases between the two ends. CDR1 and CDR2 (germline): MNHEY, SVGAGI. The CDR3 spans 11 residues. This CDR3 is CASGRGDEQYV. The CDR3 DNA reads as TGTGCCAGCGGTAGGGGTGACGAGCAGTACGTC.

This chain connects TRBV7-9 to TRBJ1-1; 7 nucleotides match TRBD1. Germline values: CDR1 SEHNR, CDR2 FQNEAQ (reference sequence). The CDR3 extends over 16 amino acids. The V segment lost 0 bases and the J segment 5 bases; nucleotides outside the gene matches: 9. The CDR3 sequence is CASSLARGGAGTEAFF. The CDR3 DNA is TGTGCCAGCAGCTTAGCGCGAGGGGGCGCGGGGACTGAAGCTTTCTTT.

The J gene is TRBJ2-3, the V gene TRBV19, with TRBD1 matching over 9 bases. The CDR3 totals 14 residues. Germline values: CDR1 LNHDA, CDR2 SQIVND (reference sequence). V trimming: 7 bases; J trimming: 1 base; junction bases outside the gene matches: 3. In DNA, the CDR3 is TGTGCCAGTAAGGGGACAGGGCGCACAGATACGCAGTATTTT. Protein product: CASKGTGRTDTQYF.

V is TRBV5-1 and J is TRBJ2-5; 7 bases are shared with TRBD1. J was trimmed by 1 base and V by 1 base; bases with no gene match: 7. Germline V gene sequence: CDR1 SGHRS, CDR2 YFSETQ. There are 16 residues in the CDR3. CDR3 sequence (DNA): TGCGCCAGCAGCTTGCCTGGGACAGATCGCCAAGAGACCCAGTACTTC. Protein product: CASSLPGTDRQETQYF.

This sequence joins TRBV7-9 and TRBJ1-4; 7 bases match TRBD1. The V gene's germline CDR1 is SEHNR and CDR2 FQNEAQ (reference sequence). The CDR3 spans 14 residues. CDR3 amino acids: CAAKETGSGEKLFF. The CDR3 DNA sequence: TGTGCAGCTAAGGAGACAGGGTCAGGTGAAAAACTGTTTTTT.

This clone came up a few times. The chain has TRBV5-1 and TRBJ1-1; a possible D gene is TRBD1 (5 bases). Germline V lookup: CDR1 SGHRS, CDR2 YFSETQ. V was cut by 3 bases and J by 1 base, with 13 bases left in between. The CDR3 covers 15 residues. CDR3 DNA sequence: TGCGCCAGCAGCTATGGGGCGGAACGGAACACTGAAGCTTTCTTT. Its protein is CASSYGAERNTEAFF.

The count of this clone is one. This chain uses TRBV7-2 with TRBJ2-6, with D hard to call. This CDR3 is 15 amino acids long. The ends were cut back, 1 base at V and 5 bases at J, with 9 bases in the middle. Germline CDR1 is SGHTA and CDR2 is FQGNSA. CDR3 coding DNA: TGTGCCAGCAGCTTAGTGAATGCTAGGGCCAACGTCCTGACTTTC. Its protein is CASSLVNARANVLTF.

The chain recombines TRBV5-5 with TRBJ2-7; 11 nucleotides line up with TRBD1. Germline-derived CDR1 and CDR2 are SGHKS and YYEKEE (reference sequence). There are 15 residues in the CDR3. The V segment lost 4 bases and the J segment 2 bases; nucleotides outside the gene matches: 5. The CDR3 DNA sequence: TGTGCCAGCAGCGTCGGGACAGGGGGAGCCTACGAGCAGTACTTC. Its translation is CASSVGTGGAYEQYF. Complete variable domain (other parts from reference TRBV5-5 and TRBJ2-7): DAGVTQSPTHLIKTRGQQVTLRCSPISGHKSVSWYQQVLGQGPQFIFQYYEKEERGRGNFPDRFSARQFPNYSSELNVNALLLGDSALYLCASSVGTGGAYEQYFGPGTRLTVT.

The CDR3 DNA sequence: TGTGCCAGCCGTGGGAGCAATCAGCCCCAGCATTTT. Translating gives CASRGSNQPQHF. V gene TRBV6-5 combines with J gene TRBJ1-5; D not certain. Germline CDR1 and CDR2: MNHEY and SVGAGI. This CDR3 region has 12 residues. The V and J ends lost 8 bases and 1 base respectively, with 6 bases between them.

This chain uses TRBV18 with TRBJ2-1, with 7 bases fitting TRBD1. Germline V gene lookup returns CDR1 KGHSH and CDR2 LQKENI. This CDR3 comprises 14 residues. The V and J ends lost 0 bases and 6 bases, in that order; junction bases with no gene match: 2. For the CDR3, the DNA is TGTGCCAGCTCACCACCGCCAGGGGGCAATGAGCAGTTCTTC. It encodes CASSPPPGGNEQFF.

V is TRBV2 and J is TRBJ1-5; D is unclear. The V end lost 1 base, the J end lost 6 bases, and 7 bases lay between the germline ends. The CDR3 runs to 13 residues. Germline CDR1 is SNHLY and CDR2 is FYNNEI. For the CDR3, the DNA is TGTGCCAGCAGTGAAGACCAAGGTCAGCCCCAGCATTTT. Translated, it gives CASSEDQGQPQHF.

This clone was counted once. The CDR3 coding sequence is TGTGCCAGCAGCCTGACAGGGACGAACACTGAAGCTTTCTTT. Amino acid sequence: CASSLTGTNTEAFF. This sequence joins TRBV11-1 and TRBJ1-1, with 7 bases that match TRBD1. Per the germline V gene, CDR1 is SGHAT and CDR2 is FQDESV (reference sequence). CDR3 length: 14 residues. Trimming removed 5 bases from V and 1 base from J; junction bases left unmatched: 4.

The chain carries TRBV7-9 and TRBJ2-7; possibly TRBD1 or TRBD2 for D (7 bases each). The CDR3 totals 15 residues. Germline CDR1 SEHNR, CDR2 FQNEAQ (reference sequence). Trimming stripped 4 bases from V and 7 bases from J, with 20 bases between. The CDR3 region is CASSSFRGGPFEQYV. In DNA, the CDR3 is TGTGCCAGCAGCTCCTTCAGGGGGGGGCCGTTTGAGCAGTACGTC.

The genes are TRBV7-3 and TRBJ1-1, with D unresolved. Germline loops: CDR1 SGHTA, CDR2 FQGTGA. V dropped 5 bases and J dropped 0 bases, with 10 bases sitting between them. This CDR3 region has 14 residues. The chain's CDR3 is CASSQRRLNTEAFF. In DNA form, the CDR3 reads TGTGCCAGCAGCCAAAGGAGGTTGAACACTGAAGCTTTCTTT.

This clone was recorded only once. The CDR3 reads CASSLAPQGIAGELFF. CDR3 coding DNA: TGTGCCAGCAGCTTAGCCCCCCAGGGGATAGCCGGGGAGCTGTTTTTT. The chain recombines TRBV7-2 with TRBJ2-2; a weak D match, TRBD1 (6 bases). Trimming removed 0 bases from V and 6 bases from J, with 14 bases in between. CDR1 is SGHTA and CDR2 is FQGNSA in the germline V gene. The CDR3 runs 16 residues.